Detailed here is one T cell receptor (beta chain). The target of this receptor is not known. Per-nucleotide qualities are absent, and no much larger clonotype sits a single base away. TCRbeta CDR3 regions were amplified from genomic DNA using the immunoSEQ Assay, a bias-controlled multiplex PCR. Turning to the authors' computational methods: The number of nucleated cells in each sample was estimated from the amplification of reference gene primers within the assay. Sequence reads were collapsed and filtered to measure the absolute abundance of every unique TCRbeta CDR3 rearrangement. For each sample, productive Simpson clonality was calculated as the square root of Simpson's diversity index across productive rearrangements. As stored in TCRdb, this immuneACCESS dataset retains in-frame rearrangements with V and J assigned. A fraction of the clones does not appear; measured against another copy, unresolved V genes explain less than half of the discrepancy, and the remainder lacks a known reason. Clonal size and the V and J genes are those of that table, whereas D and trimming came from the DNA. For this sample there are 95,000 to 120,000 clones; about 85% appear just once. The ten largest account for under 4% of the sample.

This sample is drawn from a study of blood T cell repertoires in COVID-19 (dated by TCRdb to about 2020). General notes on the study: Samples covering the acute and convalescent phases of COVID-19 were provided by collaborators in the United States, Italy and Spain. The material from the prospective study consisted of cDNA or gDNA derived from T cells, B-cell-depleted T cells, or PBMCs. Where available, HLA class I and class II types were taken from metadata supplied by the sample provider and were not determined by assay-based typing. Deeply sampled blood TCRbeta repertoires from subjects exposed to, actively infected with, or recovered from COVID-19 were included in the dataset. Sample metadata almost always included a de-identified subject ID, COVID-19 status, age in years and sex. The repertoires were released in a freely available public database meant as a resource for research on the immune response to SARS-CoV-2. Samples were obtained from the ongoing ImmuneRACE study (first 160 participants) and from 1,000 to 1,500 subjects provided by 6 global collaborators. What the authors observed across the whole study: How much clinical and demographic metadata was included differed by source and by participant, and the metadata was provided uncurated.

Collaborating institutions collected whole blood in K2EDTA tubes following their own protocols. For TCRbeta analysis, collaborators shipped samples in one of three forms: frozen whole blood, isolated PBMCs, or DNA extracted from either of those sample types. The junction shows trimming of 4 bases on V and 0 bases on J, plus 5 bases between the germline ends. CDR1 is given as SGHTA and CDR2 as FQGTGA, both from the germline V gene. Its CDR3 holds 13 amino acids, cysteine through phenylalanine. Only the CDR3 DNA stays, 39 bases, in frame from base 1. The V and J segments used are TRBV7-3 and TRBJ2-3; no D segment can be confidently identified. The sequence came from a man aged 40-50 years with acute or convalescent COVID-19. Sequences were obtained from peripheral blood. The CDR3 is CASSSLSTDTQYF. The base sequence is TGTGCCAGCAGCTCCCTAAGCACAGATACGCAGTATTTT.